This is a list of T cell receptor beta chains from one sample in a study of spatial heterogeneity in lung cancer. TCRdb re-called the 5' RACE reads through MiXCR, storing one row per CDR3 protein. Of 110,000 or so distinct CDR3 sequences listed, roughly a tenth are singletons. The sequenced sample was PBMCs, obtained at follow-up. The receptor set was obtained from a female donor with early-stage non-small cell lung cancer. Both conserved end residues are part of each CDR3. Each record gives: J gene, V gene, clone size, D gene, CDR3 DNA, CDR3 protein. A D gene is named only where the DNA matches it firmly. A clone size is listed for some rows: how often the clone was seen (once, few, many), or a class if it is expanded.

>TRBJ2-2|TRBV7-9|.|TRBD2
TGTGCCAGCAGCTTAAGACTAGCGTACACCGGGGAGCTGTTTTTT
CASSLRLAYTGELFF
>TRBJ1-1|TRBV28|.|.
TGTGCCACCGCGGGGGGTGTGAGTACTGAAGCTTTCTTT
CATAGGVSTEAFF
>TRBJ2-1|TRBV7-8|few|TRBD2
TGTGCCAGCAGCGTTAGCGGGAGGCGGAATGAGCAGTTCTTC
CASSVSGRRNEQFF
>TRBJ2-1|TRBV12-3/TRBV12-4|.|TRBD2
TGTGCCAGCACCCACTTGACCCGACTAGCGGGAGAATATGAGCAGTTCTTC
CASTHLTRLAGEYEQFF
>TRBJ1-2|TRBV24-1|.|.
TGTGCCACCAGTGATTCGAGGAGACAGCGCCACTATGGCTACACCTTC
CATSDSRRQRHYGYTF
>TRBJ2-1|TRBV12-3/TRBV12-4|few|TRBD2
TGTGCCAGCAGCGGGACTAGCGGGAGGAAGTACAATGAGCAGTTCTTC
CASSGTSGRKYNEQFF
>TRBJ2-5|TRBV29-1|.|TRBD2
TGCAGCGGGTTCCGGGACTACGGGACCCAGTACTTC
CSGFRDYGTQYF
>TRBJ2-2|TRBV11-2|few|.
TGTGCCAGCCAGACCGGGACATCCAACACCGGGGAGCTGTTTTTT
CASQTGTSNTGELFF
>TRBJ2-1|TRBV20-1|.|TRBD2
TGCAGTGCTAGAGAGACTAGCGGGAGGGCCCCTTACAATGAGCAGTTCTTC
CSARETSGRAPYNEQFF
>TRBJ2-1|TRBV7-3|.|TRBD1
TGTGCCAGCAGCCCAAAGTTAGGGACAGGGTACAATGAGCAGTTCTTC
CASSPKLGTGYNEQFF
>TRBJ2-1|TRBV11-2|.|.
TGTGCCAGCAGCGAACGTGTAGCGGACAATGAGCAGTTCTTC
CASSERVADNEQFF
>TRBJ1-5|TRBV6-6|many|.
TGTGCCAGCAGTACCGGTGAACAGCCCCAGCATTTT
CASSTGEQPQHF
>TRBJ2-3|TRBV9|.|.
TGTGCCAGCAGCGTAGAGCCAAAGGGTACAGATACGCAGTATTTT
CASSVEPKGTDTQYF
>TRBJ2-2|TRBV7-3|many|TRBD1
TGTGCCAGCAGAGGACAGGGGGACACCGGGGAGCTGTTTTTT
CASRGQGDTGELFF
>TRBJ2-1|TRBV19|.|.
TGTGCCAGTAGTATAGATCATGGACGGAATGAGCAGTTCTTC
CASSIDHGRNEQFF
>TRBJ2-1|TRBV20-1|.|.
TGCAGTGCTCGTAGCGGAAGCTCCTACAATGAGCAGTTCTTC
CSARSGSSYNEQFF
>TRBJ1-1|TRBV5-1|many|.
TGCGCCAGCAGCTTCATGATGAACACTGAAGCTTTCTTT
CASSFMMNTEAFF
>TRBJ2-5|TRBV7-7|.|.
TGTGCTAGCAGCTTAGTGAGGGGGATGAAGACCCAGTACTTC
CASSLVRGMKTQYF
>TRBJ1-5|TRBV6-2/TRBV6-3|.|.
TGTGCCAGCACCACCACCGGGCCCCAGCATTTT
CASTTTGPQHF
>TRBJ2-7|TRBV29-1|many|TRBD2
TGCAGCGCCCGGAGGGCTAGCGGGCCTTACGAGCAGTACTTC
CSARRASGPYEQYF
>TRBJ2-3|TRBV29-1|.|.
TGCAGCGTTGAGGAAGTAAATACGCAGTATTTT
CSVEEVNTQYF
>TRBJ1-2|TRBV7-9|.|.
TGTGCCAGCAGCTATTCGTCCGGGGCGCTTGGCTACACCTTC
CASSYSSGALGYTF
>TRBJ2-3|TRBV7-2|.|TRBD2
TGTGCCAGCAGCTCGGGACTAGCAACAGATACGCAGTATTTT
CASSSGLATDTQYF
>TRBJ2-3|TRBV12-3/TRBV12-4|few|.
TGTGCCAGCAGTTGGTTAATCTCTAGCACAGATACGCAGTATTTT
CASSWLISSTDTQYF
>TRBJ2-7|TRBV23-1|many|.
TGCGCCAGCAGTCCGAACCTTTACAGGGTATCGGCCTACGAGCAGTACTTC
CASSPNLYRVSAYEQYF
>TRBJ2-3|TRBV28|few|.
TGTGCCAGCAACTCGGCGGCGGGCCCAGATACGCAGTATTTT
CASNSAAGPDTQYF
>TRBJ2-5|TRBV11-2|many|.
TGTGCCAGCAGCTCTTTGGGATTGCAAGAGACCCAGTACTTC
CASSSLGLQETQYF
>TRBJ2-1|TRBV10-3|.|.
TGTGCCATCAGTGATTACAGCAGGAACAATGAGCAGTTCTTC
CAISDYSRNNEQFF
>TRBJ2-1|TRBV5-4|few|.
TGTGCCAGCAGCTGGCCCGGGACGTCCTACAATGAGCAGTTCTTC
CASSWPGTSYNEQFF
>TRBJ1-5|TRBV20-1|medium-sized|TRBD1
TGCAGTGCTAGAGGGACAGGGGTGGTTCAGCCCCAGCATTTT
CSARGTGVVQPQHF
>TRBJ2-7|TRBV28|few|.
TGTGCCAGCGGATTTATGAGCGAGCAGTACTTC
CASGFMSEQYF
>TRBJ2-3|TRBV5-4|many|TRBD1
TGTGCCAGCAGCCTCCTAGGACAGGGCGCAGATACGCAGTATTTT
CASSLLGQGADTQYF
>TRBJ2-3|TRBV6-1|few|.
TGTGCCAGCAGTGAAATGCCGGGCACAGATACGCAGTATTTT
CASSEMPGTDTQYF
>TRBJ2-1|TRBV18|.|.
TGTGCCAGCTCACCACGGGCATCGGACAGCCCCCGGACCAATGTCGAGCAGTTCTTC
CASSPRASDSPRTNVEQFF
>TRBJ2-2|TRBV18|many|TRBD2
TGTGCCAGCTCACCGCTTCAGACTAGCGGGAGGACGAACACCGGGGAGCTGTTTTTT
CASSPLQTSGRTNTGELFF
>TRBJ2-5|TRBV6-1|.|TRBD1
TGTGCCAGCAGTGATGACAGGGTCCAAGAGACCCAGTACTTC
CASSDDRVQETQYF
>TRBJ2-5|TRBV3-1|.|.
TGTGCCAGCAGAGATCCGGCAAAGGAGACCCAGTACTTC
CASRDPAKETQYF
>TRBJ2-7|TRBV20-1|.|TRBD2
TGCAGTGCTAGACCTGGACTAGCGGGGGTCTACGAGCAGTACTTC
CSARPGLAGVYEQYF
>TRBJ2-1|TRBV13|.|.
TGTGCCAGCAGCCTCATTAGCGGTAATGAGCAGTTCTTC
CASSLISGNEQFF
>TRBJ1-1|TRBV11-2|.|.
TGTGCCAGCAGCCCTATGGAAACTGAAGCTTTCTTT
CASSPMETEAFF
>TRBJ1-5|TRBV6-2/TRBV6-3|.|.
TGTGCCAGCAGTTACCCCTCCGGGACTGCCGTTAATCAGCCCCAGCATTTT
CASSYPSGTAVNQPQHF